The rows below give T cell receptor beta chains drawn from one sample of a study of blood T cell repertoires in COVID-19. Repertoires were generated with immunoSEQ multiplex PCR, while TCRdb's copy carries only in-frame clones and drops some. The sample consists of 250,000 to 300,000 clones, approximately 80% of them appearing once. Sequencing was performed on peripheral blood. These receptors were collected from a woman aged 55-69 years with active or convalescent COVID-19. The CDR3 runs from the conserved cysteine through the conserved F or W. Each record gives: V gene, D gene, J gene, clone size, CDR3 protein, CDR3 DNA. D genes are given only for firm matches. Size values are once, few and many counts, or a class for expanded clones, and some rows have none.

>TRBV5-4|TRBD1|TRBJ2-3|-
CASSGRTGRSTDTQYF
TGTGCCAGCAGCGGACGGACAGGAAGAAGCACAGATACGCAGTATTTT
>TRBV10-1|TRBD1|TRBJ1-1|-
CASSRGGQGPAFF
TGCGCCAGCAGTCGAGGGGGACAGGGGCCGGCTTTCTTT
>TRBV6-5|-|TRBJ1-5|-
CASSYSRAGDQPQHF
TGTGCCAGCAGTTACTCGAGAGCAGGGGATCAGCCCCAGCATTTT
>TRBV7-9|TRBD1|TRBJ1-1|-
CASSSHRGGNTEAFF
TGTGCCAGCAGCTCCCACAGGGGCGGGAACACTGAAGCTTTCTTT
>TRBV10-1|-|TRBJ2-3|-
CASRPGLSSTDTQYF
TGCGCCAGCAGGCCCGGACTCTCTAGCACAGATACGCAGTATTTT
>TRBV11-2|-|TRBJ2-1|-
CASSLVGGYNEQFF
TGTGCCAGCAGCTTAGTCGGGGGATACAATGAGCAGTTCTTC
>TRBV27|-|TRBJ1-5|-
CASGSGIISNQPQHF
TGTGCCAGCGGGTCGGGTATTATAAGCAATCAGCCCCAGCATTTT
>TRBV5-1|-|TRBJ1-1|-
CASSFLGLNTEAFF
TGCGCCAGCAGCTTTTTGGGGCTGAACACTGAAGCTTTCTTT
>TRBV9|TRBD2|TRBJ2-3|-
CASTLAGLTDTQYF
TGTGCCAGCACACTAGCGGGGCTGACAGATACGCAGTATTTT
>TRBV15|-|TRBJ1-2|-
CATSRGRAFYGYTF
TGTGCCACCAGCAGAGGGCGGGCGTTCTATGGCTACACCTTC
>TRBV29-1|TRBD1|TRBJ1-3|-
CSVRQGDGNTIYF
TGCAGCGTTCGACAGGGGGATGGAAACACCATATATTTT
>TRBV14|-|TRBJ1-1|-
CASSPARPAGEAFF
TGTGCCAGCAGCCCAGCGAGGCCGGCCGGTGAAGCTTTCTTT
>TRBV30|-|TRBJ1-2|-
CAWSSRRTVFNYGYTF
TGTGCCTGGAGTTCTCGGCGGACAGTTTTTAACTATGGCTACACCTTC
>TRBV9|TRBD2|TRBJ2-5|-
CASSVGGGWETQYF
TGTGCCAGCAGCGTAGGCGGGGGTTGGGAGACCCAGTACTTC
>TRBV2|-|TRBJ1-4|-
CASSPGGLENEKLFF
TGTGCCAGCTCCCCCGGGGGGCTGGAGAACGAAAAACTGTTTTTT
>TRBV11-2|TRBD1|TRBJ1-1|-
CASIELTGGFTEAFF
TGTGCCAGCATCGAATTAACAGGGGGTTTCACTGAAGCTTTCTTT
>TRBV7-7|-|TRBJ2-7|-
CASSLGEDFSYEQYF
TGTGCCAGCAGCTTAGGGGAGGACTTCTCCTACGAGCAGTACTTC
>TRBV9|TRBD2|TRBJ2-3|-
CASSVGNAGGMTSTDTQYF
TGTGCCAGCAGCGTCGGTAACGCGGGGGGTATGACTAGCACAGATACGCAGTATTTT
>TRBV5-1|-|TRBJ1-1|-
CASSLRDSNTEAFF
TGCGCCAGCAGCCTCAGGGATTCGAACACTGAAGCTTTCTTT
>TRBV6-5|-|TRBJ2-7|-
CASSPLDSLAYEQYF
TGTGCCAGCAGCCCCCTGGACAGCCTCGCCTACGAGCAGTACTTC
>TRBV19|-|TRBJ1-1|-
CASSIGVYTEAFF
TGTGCCAGTAGTATCGGGGTTTACACTGAAGCTTTCTTT
>TRBV7-2|-|TRBJ2-1|-
CASSLRLLNNEQFF
TGTGCCAGCAGCTTGCGACTCCTTAACAATGAGCAGTTCTTC
>TRBV6-6|TRBD1|TRBJ2-7|-
CATRGRQGAHEQYF
TGTGCCACCAGAGGCCGACAGGGGGCCCACGAGCAGTACTTC
>TRBV19|-|TRBJ2-7|few
CASGAGASYEQYF
TGTGCCAGTGGCGCAGGGGCCTCCTACGAGCAGTACTTC
>TRBV30|TRBD1|TRBJ1-1|-
CAWSITGDTEAFF
TGTGCCTGGAGTATAACAGGGGACACTGAAGCTTTCTTT
>TRBV15|TRBD1|TRBJ1-2|-
CATSTGQGAYGYTF
TGTGCCACCAGCACTGGACAGGGGGCGTATGGCTACACCTTC
>TRBV5-4|-|TRBJ1-6|-
CASSPDRSNSPLHF
TGTGCCAGCAGCCCCGACAGGTCCAATTCACCCCTCCACTTT
>TRBV7-9|-|TRBJ2-4|few
CASSSLLWPTENIQYF
TGTGCCAGCAGCTCCCTGCTGTGGCCCACCGAAAACATTCAGTACTTC
>TRBV7-2|-|TRBJ1-1|few
CASSLVIIRASEAFF
TGTGCCAGCAGCTTAGTAATAATCAGGGCTTCGGAAGCTTTCTTT
>TRBV6-4|TRBD1|TRBJ1-2|-
CASSDMDRGGGYTF
TGTGCCAGCAGTGACATGGACAGGGGGGGAGGCTACACCTTC
>TRBV7-9|TRBD1|TRBJ2-3|-
CASSRLDRRASTDTQYF
TGTGCCAGCAGCCGCCTGGACAGGCGAGCTAGCACAGATACGCAGTATTTT
>TRBV6-2/TRBV6-3|TRBD2|TRBJ2-3|-
CASSYSGGGDTDTQYF
TGTGCCAGCAGTTACTCTGGCGGGGGGGACACAGATACGCAGTATTTT
>TRBV6-2/TRBV6-3|-|TRBJ2-3|-
CASSYSHGDTQYF
TGTGCCAGCAGTTACTCGCACGGAGATACGCAGTATTTT
>TRBV12-3/TRBV12-4|TRBD2|TRBJ2-1|-
CASRWRGENEQFF
TGTGCCAGCAGGTGGCGGGGGGAGAATGAGCAGTTCTTC
>TRBV29-1|-|TRBJ1-1|-
CSTGIRTEAFF
TGCAGCACAGGGATACGGACTGAAGCTTTCTTT
>TRBV7-3|TRBD1|TRBJ1-2|-
CASSLGQGYGYTF
TGTGCCAGCAGCTTAGGACAGGGCTATGGCTACACCTTC
>TRBV4-3|-|TRBJ2-7|-
CASSQDTDTSYEQYF
TGCGCCAGCAGCCAAGACACGGACACTTCCTACGAGCAGTACTTC
>TRBV19|TRBD1|TRBJ2-7|-
CASSIPKGRAGTGRKYEQYF
TGTGCCAGTAGTATTCCAAAAGGTAGGGCCGGGACAGGGCGAAAGTACGAGCAGTACTTC
>TRBV27|-|TRBJ2-7|few
CASARGIGNYEQYF
TGTGCCAGCGCCCGGGGTATCGGTAACTACGAGCAGTACTTC
>TRBV11-2|-|TRBJ1-6|-
CASSLTALAGWNSPLHF
TGTGCCAGCAGCTTAACAGCCCTCGCCGGTTGGAATTCACCCCTCCACTTT
>TRBV28|-|TRBJ2-7|-
CASSLSPGSEQYF
TGTGCCAGCAGTTTATCCCCGGGTTCCGAGCAGTACTTC
>TRBV2|TRBD1|TRBJ2-1|-
CASHYGTGGPNEQFF
TGTGCCAGCCACTACGGGACAGGGGGCCCTAATGAGCAGTTCTTC
>TRBV12-3/TRBV12-4|-|TRBJ1-1|-
CASSTTPNTEAFF
TGTGCCAGCAGCACCACACCGAACACTGAAGCTTTCTTT
>TRBV11-2|TRBD1|TRBJ1-2|-
CASSLGSGRGLSDYGYTF
TGTGCCAGCAGCTTAGGATCGGGCAGGGGGCTTTCTGACTATGGCTACACCTTC
>TRBV2|-|TRBJ1-6|-
CASSTGSSYNSPLHF
TGTGCCAGCAGTACAGGGAGCTCCTATAATTCACCCCTCCACTTT
>TRBV11-3|TRBD1|TRBJ2-5|-
CASSLGTAQETQYF
TGTGCCAGCAGCCTCGGGACAGCCCAAGAGACCCAGTACTTC
>TRBV7-2|-|TRBJ1-1|-
CASSLGDNPNTEAFF
TGTGCCAGCAGCTTAGGGGACAACCCGAACACTGAAGCTTTCTTT
>TRBV5-4|TRBD2|TRBJ2-4|-
CASSPSGGADNIQYF
TGTGCCAGCAGCCCTAGCGGGGGGGCTGACAACATTCAGTACTTC
>TRBV3-1/TRBV3-2|TRBD1|TRBJ1-1|-
CASSRARQGPEAFF
TGTGCCAGCAGCCGCGCCCGACAGGGACCAGAAGCTTTCTTT
>TRBV6-2/TRBV6-3|-|TRBJ2-1|few
CASSYLGGGASEQFF
TGTGCCAGCAGTTACTTGGGAGGGGGGGCATCAGAGCAGTTCTTC
>TRBV12-3/TRBV12-4|-|TRBJ2-2|-
CASRSENTGELFF
TGTGCCAGTCGGTCTGAAAACACCGGGGAGCTGTTTTTT
>TRBV5-1|-|TRBJ2-3|-
CASSLYGGTDTQYF
TGCGCCAGCAGCTTGTACGGGGGCACAGATACGCAGTATTTT
>TRBV7-9|-|TRBJ2-3|-
CASSLEGSTDTQYF
TGTGCCAGCAGCTTGGAGGGGTCCACAGATACGCAGTATTTT
>TRBV27|-|TRBJ1-6|-
CASSFGASPLHF
TGTGCCAGCAGTTTTGGGGCCTCACCCCTCCACTTT
>TRBV27|TRBD1|TRBJ1-1|-
CASRDREGHTEAFF
TGTGCCAGCAGGGACAGGGAGGGGCACACTGAAGCTTTCTTT
>TRBV18|TRBD2|TRBJ2-5|-
CASSPGGGAQETQYF
TGTGCCAGCTCACCAGGGGGAGGGGCTCAAGAGACCCAGTACTTC
>TRBV5-1|TRBD2|TRBJ2-3|-
CASSLTSGGTTDTQYF
TGCGCCAGCAGCTTGACTAGCGGGGGGACCACAGATACGCAGTATTTT
>TRBV7-6|-|TRBJ2-5|-
CASSYAARETQYF
TGTGCCAGCAGCTACGCGGCTCGGGAGACCCAGTACTTC
>TRBV5-1|TRBD1|TRBJ1-2|once
CASTRDSGLHYGYTF
TGCGCCAGCACCCGGGACAGCGGTCTTCACTATGGCTACACCTTC